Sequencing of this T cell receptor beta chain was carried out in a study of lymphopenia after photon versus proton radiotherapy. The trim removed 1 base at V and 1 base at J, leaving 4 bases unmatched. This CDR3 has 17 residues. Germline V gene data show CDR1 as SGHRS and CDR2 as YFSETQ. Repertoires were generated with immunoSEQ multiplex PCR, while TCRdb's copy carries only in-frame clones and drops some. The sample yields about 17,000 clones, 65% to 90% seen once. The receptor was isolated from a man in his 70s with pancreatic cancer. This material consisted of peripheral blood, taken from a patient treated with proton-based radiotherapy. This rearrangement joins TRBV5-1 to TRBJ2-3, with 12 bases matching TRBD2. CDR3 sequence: CASSLFASGGGTDTQYF. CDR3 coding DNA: TGCGCCAGCAGCTTGTTCGCTAGCGGGGGGGGCACAGATACGCAGTATTTT.